This T cell receptor (beta chain) came from a study of human T cells and chemical hapten exposure. Findings and caveats of the study: The formation of large CDR3 similarity clusters by expanded TCRs significantly exceeded that of controls. There was no change with DPC sensitization in TCRs above 1 in 1000 frequency.

Unique molecular identifiers were attached to individual cDNA molecules within the library. TCRdb itself ran the RACE reads through MiXCR, one entry per CDR3 protein. The sample yields 350,000 to 400,000 distinct CDR3 sequences, less than 6.5% seen once. This clonotype was counted at least ten times. The antigen remains unidentified. Indicated time point: pre-sensitization, week 0. Treatment given: therapeutic diphenylcyclopropenone sensitization with weekly scalp DPC. Those who donated were patients with alopecia, 18 to 70 years of age, and suitable for DPC. The CDR3 has 10 residues. Germline-derived CDR1 and CDR2 are GTSNPN and SVGIG (reference sequence). V lost 7 bases, J lost 4 bases, and 7 bases lay in between.

The receptor comes from a woman aged 50 to 60 with alopecia areata. Some clones in this sample may be carry-over from other donors' samples. V usage is TRBV30 and J usage is TRBJ1-2; D may be TRBD1 (6 bases). The specimen comprised whole blood, sampled in connection with sensitization to the hapten diphenylcyclopropenone (DPC). CDR3 bases: TGTGCCTTGGACAGCTATGGCTACACCTTC. This encodes CALDSYGYTF.